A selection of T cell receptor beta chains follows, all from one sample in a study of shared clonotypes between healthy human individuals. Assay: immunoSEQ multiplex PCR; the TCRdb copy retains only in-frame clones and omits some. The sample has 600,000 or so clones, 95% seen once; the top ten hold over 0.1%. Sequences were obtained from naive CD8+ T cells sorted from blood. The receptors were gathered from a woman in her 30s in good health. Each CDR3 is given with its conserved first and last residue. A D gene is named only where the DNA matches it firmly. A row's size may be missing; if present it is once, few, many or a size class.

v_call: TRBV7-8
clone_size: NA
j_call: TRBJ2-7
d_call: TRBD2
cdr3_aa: CASSLALAGSSYEQYF
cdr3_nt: TGTGCCAGCAGCTTAGCTCTAGCGGGAAGCTCCTACGAGCAGTACTTC

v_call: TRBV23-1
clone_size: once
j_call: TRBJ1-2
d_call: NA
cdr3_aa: CASSQSGVGYTF
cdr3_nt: TGCGCCAGCAGTCAATCGGGGGTTGGCTACACCTTC

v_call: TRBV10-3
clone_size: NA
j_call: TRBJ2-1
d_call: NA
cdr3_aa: CATRGTNNEQFF
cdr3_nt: TGTGCCACACGGGGGACGAACAATGAGCAGTTCTTC

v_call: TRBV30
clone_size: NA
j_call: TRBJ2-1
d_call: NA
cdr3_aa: CAWSARGSYNEQFF
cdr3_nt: TGTGCCTGGAGTGCGAGGGGCTCCTACAATGAGCAGTTCTTC

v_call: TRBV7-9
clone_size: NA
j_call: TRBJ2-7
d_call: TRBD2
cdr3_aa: CASSPESAGLAYGSYEQYF
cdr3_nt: TGTGCCAGCAGCCCCGAATCTGCAGGACTAGCGTATGGATCCTACGAGCAGTACTTC

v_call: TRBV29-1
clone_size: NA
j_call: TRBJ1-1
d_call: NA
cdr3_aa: CSVPGTEAFF
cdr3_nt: TGCAGCGTTCCTGGCACTGAAGCTTTCTTT

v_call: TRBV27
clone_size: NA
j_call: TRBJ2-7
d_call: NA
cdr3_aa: CASSPMGGDHPHEQYF
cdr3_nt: TGTGCCAGCAGTCCAATGGGGGGCGACCACCCCCACGAGCAGTACTTC

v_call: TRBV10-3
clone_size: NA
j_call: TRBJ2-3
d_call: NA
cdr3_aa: CAISEMSLDFPPHTQYF
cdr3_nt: TGTGCCATCAGTGAGATGTCCTTGGACTTCCCCCCTCATACGCAGTATTTT

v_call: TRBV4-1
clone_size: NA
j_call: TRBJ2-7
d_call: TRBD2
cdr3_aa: CASSLLSSGGSSYEQYF
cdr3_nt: TGCGCCAGCAGCCTCCTGTCTAGCGGGGGAAGCTCCTACGAGCAGTACTTC

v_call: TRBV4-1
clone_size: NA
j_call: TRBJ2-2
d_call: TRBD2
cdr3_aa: CASSHRTSGNTGELFF
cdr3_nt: TGCGCCAGCAGCCACCGGACTAGCGGGAACACCGGGGAGCTGTTTTTT

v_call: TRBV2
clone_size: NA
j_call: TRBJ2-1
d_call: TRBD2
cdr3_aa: CATQGTSGSHEQFF
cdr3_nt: TGTGCCACCCAGGGGACTAGCGGGAGTCATGAGCAGTTCTTC

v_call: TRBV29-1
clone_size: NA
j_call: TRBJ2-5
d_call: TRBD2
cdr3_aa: CSVVYLDVAGGETQYF
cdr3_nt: TGCAGCGTTGTTTATCTGGATGTAGCGGGAGGAGAGACCCAGTACTTC

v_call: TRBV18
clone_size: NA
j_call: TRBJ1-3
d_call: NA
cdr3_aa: CASSPGSGNTIYF
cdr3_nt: TGTGCCAGCTCACCAGGGTCTGGAAACACCATATATTTT

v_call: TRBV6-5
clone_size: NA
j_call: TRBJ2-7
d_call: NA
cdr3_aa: CASSYSSQGYEQYF
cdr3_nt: TGTGCCAGCAGTTACTCGAGCCAGGGCTACGAGCAGTACTTC

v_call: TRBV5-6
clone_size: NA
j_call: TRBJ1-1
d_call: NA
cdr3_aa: CASSLSTTYTKAFF
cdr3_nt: TGTGCCAGCAGCTTGTCGACTACTTACACGAAAGCTTTCTTT

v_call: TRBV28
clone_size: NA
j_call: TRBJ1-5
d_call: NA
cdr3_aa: CASSTPPFSGAPPYQPQHF
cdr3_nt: TGTGCCAGCAGTACCCCCCCATTTTCAGGGGCTCCCCCTTATCAGCCCCAGCATTTT

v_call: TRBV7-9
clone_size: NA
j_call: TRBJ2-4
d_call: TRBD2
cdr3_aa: CASSLQVAGGRIAKNIQYF
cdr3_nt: TGTGCCAGCAGCTTACAGGTAGCGGGAGGCCGCATAGCCAAAAACATTCAGTACTTC

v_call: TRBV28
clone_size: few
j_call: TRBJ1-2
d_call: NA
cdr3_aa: CASSLDGGGYTF
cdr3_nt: TGTGCCAGCAGTTTAGACGGCGGGGGCTACACCTTC

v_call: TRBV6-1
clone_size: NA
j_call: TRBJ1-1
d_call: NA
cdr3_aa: CASGATLYTEAFF
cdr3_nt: TGTGCCAGCGGGGCCACGCTCTACACTGAAGCTTTCTTT

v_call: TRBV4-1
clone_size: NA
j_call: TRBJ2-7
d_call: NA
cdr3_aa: CASSQGSGAVYEQYF
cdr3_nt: TGCGCCAGCAGCCAAGGTAGTGGGGCCGTCTACGAGCAGTACTTC

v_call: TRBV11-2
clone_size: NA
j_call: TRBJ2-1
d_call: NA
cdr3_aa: CASSELSYNEQFF
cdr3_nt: TGTGCCAGCAGCGAATTGTCCTACAATGAGCAGTTCTTC

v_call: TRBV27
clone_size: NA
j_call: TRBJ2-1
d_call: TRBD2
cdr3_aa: CASSLGGSGGNEQFF
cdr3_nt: TGTGCCAGCAGTTTAGGTGGGAGCGGGGGCAATGAGCAGTTCTTC

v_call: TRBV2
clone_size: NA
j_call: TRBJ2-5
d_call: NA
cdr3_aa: CASRPESWGEETQYF
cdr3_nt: TGTGCCAGCAGGCCGGAAAGTTGGGGGGAAGAGACCCAGTACTTC

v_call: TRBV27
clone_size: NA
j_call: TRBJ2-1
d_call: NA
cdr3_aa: CASSLGSYNEQFF
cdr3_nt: TGTGCCAGCAGTTTAGGGTCCTACAATGAGCAGTTCTTC

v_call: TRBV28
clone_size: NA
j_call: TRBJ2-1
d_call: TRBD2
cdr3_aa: CASSTPEASGSLGGEQFF
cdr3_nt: TGTGCCAGCAGTACCCCTGAGGCTAGCGGGAGCCTTGGCGGTGAGCAGTTCTTC

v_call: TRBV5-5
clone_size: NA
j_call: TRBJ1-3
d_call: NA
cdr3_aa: CASSLMGPGFRSGNTIYF
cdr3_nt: TGTGCCAGCAGCTTGATGGGACCCGGTTTCCGCTCTGGAAACACCATATATTTT

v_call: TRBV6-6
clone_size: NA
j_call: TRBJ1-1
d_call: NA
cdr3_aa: CASSLEGQTEAFF
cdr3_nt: TGTGCCAGCAGCCTAGAGGGCCAAACTGAAGCTTTCTTT

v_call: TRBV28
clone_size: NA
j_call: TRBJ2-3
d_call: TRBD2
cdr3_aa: CASRRTSGITDTQYF
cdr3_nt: TGTGCCAGCAGGCGGACTAGCGGGATAACAGATACGCAGTATTTT

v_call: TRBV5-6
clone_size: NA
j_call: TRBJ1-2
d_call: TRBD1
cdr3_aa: CASRREGARYGYTF
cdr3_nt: TGTGCCAGCAGGCGAGAGGGGGCTCGGTATGGCTACACCTTC

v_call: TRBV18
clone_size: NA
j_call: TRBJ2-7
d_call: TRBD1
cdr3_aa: CASSLVTGNEQYF
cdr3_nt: TGTGCCAGCTCACTAGTGACAGGGAACGAGCAGTACTTC

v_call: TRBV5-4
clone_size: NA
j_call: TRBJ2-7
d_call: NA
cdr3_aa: CASSLPDTYEQYF
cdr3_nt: TGTGCCAGCAGCTTGCCGGACACCTACGAGCAGTACTTC

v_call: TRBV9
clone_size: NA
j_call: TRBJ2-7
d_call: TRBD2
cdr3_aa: CASSVRPGTSLYEQYF
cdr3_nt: TGTGCCAGCAGCGTCCGCCCCGGGACTAGCCTCTACGAGCAGTACTTC

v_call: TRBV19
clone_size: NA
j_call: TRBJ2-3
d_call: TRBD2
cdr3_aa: CASSIGSGSGTDTQYF
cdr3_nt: TGTGCCAGTAGTATAGGTAGCGGGAGTGGAACAGATACGCAGTATTTT

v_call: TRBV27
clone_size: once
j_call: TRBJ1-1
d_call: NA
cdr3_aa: CASSFVGRGFTEAFF
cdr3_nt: TGTGCCAGCAGTTTCGTCGGTAGAGGGTTTACTGAAGCTTTCTTT

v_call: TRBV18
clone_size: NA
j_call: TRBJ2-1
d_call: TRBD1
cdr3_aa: CASSPISGGSSEQFF
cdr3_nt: TGTGCCAGCTCACCTATCTCAGGGGGTTCAAGTGAGCAGTTCTTC

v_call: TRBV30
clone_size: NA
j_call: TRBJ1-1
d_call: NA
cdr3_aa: CAWSVLGDTEAFF
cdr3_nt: TGTGCCTGGAGTGTCCTAGGGGACACTGAAGCTTTCTTT

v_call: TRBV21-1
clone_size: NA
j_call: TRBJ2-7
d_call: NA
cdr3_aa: CASSATQEQYF
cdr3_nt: TGTGCCAGCAGCGCAACTCAGGAGCAGTACTTC